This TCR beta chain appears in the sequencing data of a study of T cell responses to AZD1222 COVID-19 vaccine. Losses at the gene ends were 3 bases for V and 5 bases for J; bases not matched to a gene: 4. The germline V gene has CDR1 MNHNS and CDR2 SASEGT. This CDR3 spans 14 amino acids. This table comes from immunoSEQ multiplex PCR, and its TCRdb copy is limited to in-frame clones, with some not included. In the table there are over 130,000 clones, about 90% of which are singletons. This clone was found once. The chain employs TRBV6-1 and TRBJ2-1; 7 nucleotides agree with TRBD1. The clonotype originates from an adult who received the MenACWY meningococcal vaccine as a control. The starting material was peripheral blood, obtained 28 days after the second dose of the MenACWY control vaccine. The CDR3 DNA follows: TGTGCCAGCAGTGACCAAACAGGGGACAATGAGCAGTTCTTC. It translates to CASSDQTGDNEQFF.